The following is a T cell receptor (beta chain) sequence with its context. The antigen is unknown. Method: immunoSEQ multiplex PCR; TCRdb's copy keeps in-frame clones and lacks some. Of tens of thousands of clones listed, around 76% are singletons. The source of the sample is a study of a mutant IDH1 vaccine in newly diagnosed glioma. Time point indicated: week 47, end of study. Every vaccination contained 300 ug of the mutant IDH1 20-mer peptide and was paired with topical imiquimod. Weeks 1, 3, 5, 7, 11, 15, 19 and 23 were when patients received their eight vaccinations. The donors had new WHO grade 3 or 4 astrocytomas; these were IDH1-mutant and ATRX-lost. The sequenced sample was PBMCs, obtained from a glioma patient whose treatment included an IDH1 peptide vaccine. The origin of this receptor is a man in his forties with glioma. Some clones in this sample may be carry-over from other donors' samples.

CDR3 region: CARRGHLTYEQYF. The CDR3 DNA follows: TGTGCCAGGAGGGGACATCTTACCTACGAGCAGTACTTC. The rearrangement joins TRBV5-4 to TRBJ2-7; weak D call: TRBD1 (6 bases). The germline V gene encodes CDR1 SGHNT and CDR2 YYREEE (reference sequence). Trimming pared 8 bases from V and 2 bases from J, leaving 14 bases between. This CDR3 has 13 residues.